These 7 T cell receptor beta chains came from one sample sequenced in a study of blood T cells in healthy people across ages. The authors ran a second PCR of 7 to 11 cycles using a sample-barcoded 5' primer and a J-beta primer mix. Using its own MiXCR run on the 5' RACE reads, TCRdb lists one record per CDR3 protein. The sample lists roughly 640,000 distinct CDR3 sequences, about 30% seen once, with more than 15% in the top ten. Sequenced sample: blood. The receptors were sampled from a woman older than 75 in good health.

This clonotype was seen only a few times. The rearrangement uses TRBV7-9 and TRBJ2-1; D uncertain. The DNA end is more similar to TRBJ2-7, so the J call may be wrong. Per the germline V gene, CDR1 is SEHNR and CDR2 is FQNEAQ (reference sequence). The CDR3 consists of 13 residues. The CDR3 DNA sequence: TGTGCCAGCAGCTTGGGCGGCAACAATGAGCAGTACTTC. This sequence encodes CASSLGGNNEQYF.

The V gene is TRBV28, the J gene TRBJ1-3; 10 bases fit TRBD1. The V gene's germline CDR1 is MDHEN and CDR2 SYDVKM. CDR3 length: 15 amino acids. Trimming cost V 3 bases and J 6 bases; bases outside gene matches: 5. The CDR3 loop is CASSFSGTGANTIYF. CDR3 DNA sequence: TGTGCCAGCAGTTTCTCCGGGACAGGGGCAAACACCATATATTTT.

The chain combines TRBV20-1 with TRBJ1-3; unclear D gene. Germline values: CDR1 DFQATT, CDR2 SNEGSKA (reference sequence). This CDR3 has 13 amino acids. V shed 3 bases and J shed 5 bases, with 11 bases lying between them. The CDR3 protein is CSASHAARNTIYF. CDR3 nucleotide sequence: TGCAGTGCTAGCCACGCGGCTAGAAACACCATATATTTT.

The chain employs TRBV6-5 and TRBJ1-1; D may be TRBD1 (6 bases). The CDR3 totals 16 residues. CDR1 is MNHEY and CDR2 is SVGAGI in the germline V gene. Trimming removed 4 bases at V and 3 bases at J, with 18 bases between. Here the CDR3 DNA reads TGTGCCAGCAGTTCACGATCGGGCAGGGGAGACACTGAAGCTTTCTTT. It codes for CASSSRSGRGDTEAFF.

This clonotype was observed at least ten times. V is TRBV20-1 and J is TRBJ1-5; perhaps TRBD1 as D (5 bases). The CDR3 totals 17 residues. Germline CDR1 DFQATT, CDR2 SNEGSKA (reference sequence). Trimming took off 3 bases at V and 0 bases at J, with 18 bases between the two ends. As DNA, the CDR3 is TGCAGTGCTAGGCCAGGGCGCGGATTTAATAGCAATCAGCCCCAGCATTTT. It yields the protein CSARPGRGFNSNQPQHF.

This clonotype was seen many times. The chain employs TRBV7-2 and TRBJ2-7, with 8 bases matching TRBD1. J gave up 5 bases and V 1 base, and 7 bases lay outside the gene matches. Germline V gene data show CDR1 as SGHTA and CDR2 as FQGNSA. The CDR3 is made up of 15 amino acids. CDR3 residues: CASSLGGQGQDEQYF. In DNA form, the CDR3 reads TGTGCCAGCAGCTTAGGAGGACAGGGTCAGGACGAGCAGTACTTC.

This clonotype has a handful of counts. This may stem from a read error, because a much larger clone lies one nucleotide away. The chain joins TRBV5-1 to TRBJ2-7; D perhaps matches TRBD2 (6 bases). Trimming took off 1 base at V and 7 bases at J, with 18 bases between the two ends. CDR1 and CDR2 from the germline V gene are SGHRS and YFSETQ. The CDR3 extends over 15 amino acids. The CDR3 bases are TGCGCCAGCAGCTTGCAGGGACTGGCCTACAATGAGCAGTACTTC. Translation: CASSLQGLAYNEQYF. Complete variable domain (other parts from reference TRBV5-1 and TRBJ2-7): KAGVTQTPRYLIKTRGQQVTLSCSPISGHRSVSWYQQTPGQGLQFLFEYFSETQRNKGNFPGRFSGRQFSNSRSEMNVSTLELGDSALYLCASSLQGLAYNEQYFGPGTRLTVT.